This T cell receptor (beta chain) originates from a study of blood T cell repertoires in COVID-19. As for the study in general: Donors in the United States, Italy and Spain gave samples during acute or convalescent COVID-19. The analysed material was cDNA or gDNA that came from T cells, B-cell-depleted T cells, or PBMCs.

The CDR3 sequence is 16 residues long. J gave up 0 bases and V 0 bases, and 1 base lay outside the gene matches. Germline values: CDR1 SGHRS, CDR2 YFSETQ. Authors' data handling: From reference gene primer amplification, estimates of nucleated cell counts were derived. Clones were read by immunoSEQ multiplex PCR, and TCRdb kept only the in-frame ones, dropping some. V and J calls and clone size come straight from that table; D and trimming were deduced from the DNA. The table records more than 120,000 clones, roughly 89% of them present only once. This clonotype was obtained from a woman aged 45-65 years with acute or convalescent COVID-19. This chain links TRBV5-1 with TRBJ2-1, with 9 bases fitting TRBD2. The sample consisted of peripheral blood. DNA for the CDR3: TGCGCCAGCAGCTTGGGTAGCGGGGGCTCCTACAATGAGCAGTTCTTC. Encoded protein: CASSLGSGGSYNEQFF.